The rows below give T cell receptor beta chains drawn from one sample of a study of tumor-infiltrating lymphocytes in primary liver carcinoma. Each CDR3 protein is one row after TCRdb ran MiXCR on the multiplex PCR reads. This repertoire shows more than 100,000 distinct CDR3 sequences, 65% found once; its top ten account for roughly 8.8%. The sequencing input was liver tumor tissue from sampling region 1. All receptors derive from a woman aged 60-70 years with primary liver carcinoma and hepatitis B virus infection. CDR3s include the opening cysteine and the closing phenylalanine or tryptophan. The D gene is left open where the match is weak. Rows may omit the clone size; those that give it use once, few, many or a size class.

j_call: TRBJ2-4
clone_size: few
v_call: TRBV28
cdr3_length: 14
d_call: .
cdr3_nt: TGTGCCAGCAGTTTATGGTCGGGCCAAAACATTCAGTACTTC
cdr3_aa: CASSLWSGQNIQYF

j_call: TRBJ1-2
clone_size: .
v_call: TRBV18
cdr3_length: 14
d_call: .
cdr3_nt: TGTGCCAGCTCACCCGCCTCCACAGGGAAGGGCTACACCTTC
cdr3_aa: CASSPASTGKGYTF

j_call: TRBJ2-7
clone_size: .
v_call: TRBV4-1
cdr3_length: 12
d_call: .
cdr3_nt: TGCACCAGCAGCCAGGTCGGGAACGAGCAGTACTTC
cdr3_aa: CTSSQVGNEQYF

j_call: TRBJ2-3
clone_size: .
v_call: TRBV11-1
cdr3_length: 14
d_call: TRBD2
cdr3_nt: TGCGCCAGCAGGTTAAGGCAACGTGCGGGAGAGTCTTACTTT
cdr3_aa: CASRLRQRAGESYF

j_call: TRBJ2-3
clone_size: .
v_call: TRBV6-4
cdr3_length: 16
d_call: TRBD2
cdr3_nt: TGTGCCAGCAGTGACAGAACAGCGGGAGAGGCAGATACGCAGTATTTT
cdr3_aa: CASSDRTAGEADTQYF

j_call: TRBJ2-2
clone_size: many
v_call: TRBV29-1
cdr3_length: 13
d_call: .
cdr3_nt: TGCAGCGCCCCGCAGGGGAACACCGGGGAGCTGTTTTTT
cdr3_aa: CSAPQGNTGELFF

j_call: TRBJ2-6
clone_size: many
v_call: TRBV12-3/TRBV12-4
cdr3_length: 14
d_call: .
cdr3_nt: TGTGCCAGCAGTCACCGGGCTGGGGCCAACGTCCTGACTTTC
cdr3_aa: CASSHRAGANVLTF

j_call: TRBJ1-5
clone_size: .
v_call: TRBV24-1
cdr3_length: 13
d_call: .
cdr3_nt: TGTGCCACCAGTGCAGGGATCGATCAGCCCGAGCATTTT
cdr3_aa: CATSAGIDQPEHF

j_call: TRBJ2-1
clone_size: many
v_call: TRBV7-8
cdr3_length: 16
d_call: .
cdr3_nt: TGTGCCAGCAGCCCTACCCGAGGGCTCACCTACAATGAGCAGTTCTTC
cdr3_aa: CASSPTRGLTYNEQFF

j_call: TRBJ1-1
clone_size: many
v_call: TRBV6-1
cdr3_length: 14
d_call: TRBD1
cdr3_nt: TGTGCCAGCACCCGCGGACAGGGGGGCACTGAAGCTTTCTTT
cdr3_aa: CASTRGQGGTEAFF

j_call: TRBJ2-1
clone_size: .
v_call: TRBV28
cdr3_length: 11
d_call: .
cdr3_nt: TGTGCCATTAACCCCCTGGGAGAGGGATTCTTC
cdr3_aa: CAINPLGEGFF

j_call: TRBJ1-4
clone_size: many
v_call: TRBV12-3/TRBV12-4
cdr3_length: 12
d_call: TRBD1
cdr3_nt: TGTGCCAGCAACAGGGGGCCGGAAAAACTGTTTTTT
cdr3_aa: CASNRGPEKLFF

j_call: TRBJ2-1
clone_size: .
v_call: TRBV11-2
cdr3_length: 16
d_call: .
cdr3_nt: TGTACCTGCAGCTTCCCCACTAGAAGGCCGTACAATGAGCAGTTCTTC
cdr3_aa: CTCSFPTRRPYNEQFF

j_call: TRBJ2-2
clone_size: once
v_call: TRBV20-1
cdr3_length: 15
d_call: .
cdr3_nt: TGCAGTGCTAGAGATTTACTAGAGAACACCGGGGAGCTGTTTTTT
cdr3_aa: CSARDLLENTGELFF

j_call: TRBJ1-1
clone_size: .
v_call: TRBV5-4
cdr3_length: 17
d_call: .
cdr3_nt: TGTGCCAGCAGTCCGCTGGTAGGGGGGGCAGGCGACACTGAAGCTTTCTTT
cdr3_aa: CASSPLVGGAGDTEAFF

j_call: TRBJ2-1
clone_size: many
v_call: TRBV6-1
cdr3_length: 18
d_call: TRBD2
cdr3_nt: TGTGCCAGCACACCGGGACTAGCGGGAGTAGGTTCAGGCAATGAGCAGTTCTTC
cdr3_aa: CASTPGLAGVGSGNEQFF

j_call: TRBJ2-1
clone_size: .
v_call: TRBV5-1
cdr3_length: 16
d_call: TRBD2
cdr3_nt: TGCGCCAGCAGCGGAACGCTAGCGGGATTCGACAATGAGCAGTTCTTC
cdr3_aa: CASSGTLAGFDNEQFF

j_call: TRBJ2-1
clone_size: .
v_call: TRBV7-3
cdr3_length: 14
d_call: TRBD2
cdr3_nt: TGTGCCAGCAGGACTAGCGGGGGGGCGGAAGGGCAGTTCTTC
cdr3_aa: CASRTSGGAEGQFF

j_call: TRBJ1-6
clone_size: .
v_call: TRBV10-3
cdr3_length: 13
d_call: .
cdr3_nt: TGTGCCATCAGTGAGTCCGGCGATTCACCCCTCCACTTT
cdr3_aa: CAISESGDSPLHF

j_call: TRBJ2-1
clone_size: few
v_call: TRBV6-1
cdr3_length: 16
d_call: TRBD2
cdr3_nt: TGTGCCAGCAGACCCGGACTAGCGGACCCCTACAATGAGCAGTTCTTC
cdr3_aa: CASRPGLADPYNEQFF

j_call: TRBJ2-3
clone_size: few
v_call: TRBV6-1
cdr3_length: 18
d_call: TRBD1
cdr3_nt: TGTGCCTGCAGTGACTTTCATGTGACAGGGGGGGTTCAAGATACGCAGTATTTT
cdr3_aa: CACSDFHVTGGVQDTQYF

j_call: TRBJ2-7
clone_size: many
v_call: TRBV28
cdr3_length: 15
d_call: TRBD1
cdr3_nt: TGTGCCAGCTGGCCGAGAGGGACAGGGACCTACGAGCAGTACTTC
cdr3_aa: CASWPRGTGTYEQYF

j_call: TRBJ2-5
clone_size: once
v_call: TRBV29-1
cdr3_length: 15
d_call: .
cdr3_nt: TGCAGTGTTGAAGGCCCGATAGGGTCCGTTGAGACCCAGTACTTC
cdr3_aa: CSVEGPIGSVETQYF

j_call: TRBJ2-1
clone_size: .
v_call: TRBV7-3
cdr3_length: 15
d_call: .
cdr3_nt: TGTGCCAGCACCCTTATCGGGAGCTCCTACAATGAGCAGTTCTTC
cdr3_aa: CASTLIGSSYNEQFF

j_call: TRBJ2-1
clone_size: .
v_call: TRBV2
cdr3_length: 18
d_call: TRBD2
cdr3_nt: TGTGCCAGCCAGGCTAGACGGGCGGGAGTAGTGGACTACAATGAGCAGTTCTTC
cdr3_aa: CASQARRAGVVDYNEQFF

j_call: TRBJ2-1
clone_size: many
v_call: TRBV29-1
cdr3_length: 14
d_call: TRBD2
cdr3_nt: TGCAGCGTTAGAGCGGGAGGGCCTGTGGATGAGCAGTTCTTC
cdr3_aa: CSVRAGGPVDEQFF

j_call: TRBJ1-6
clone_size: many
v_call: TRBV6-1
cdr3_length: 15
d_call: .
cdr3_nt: TGTGCCAGCAGTGAAGGAACAGGAGGAAATTCACCCCTCCACTTT
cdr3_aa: CASSEGTGGNSPLHF

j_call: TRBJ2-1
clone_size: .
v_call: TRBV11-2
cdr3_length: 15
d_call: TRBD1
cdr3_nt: TGTGCCAACAGCCTGCGGGACAGGGAATTCTATGAGCAGTTCTTC
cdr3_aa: CANSLRDREFYEQFF

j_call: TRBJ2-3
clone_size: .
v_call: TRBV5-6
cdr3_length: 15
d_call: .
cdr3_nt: TGTGCCAGCAGCCAACGGGCAGGATTCACAGATACGCAGTATTTT
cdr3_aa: CASSQRAGFTDTQYF

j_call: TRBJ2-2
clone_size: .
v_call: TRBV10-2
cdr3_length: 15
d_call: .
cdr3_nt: TGCGCCGGCACAGACCCGACTGGGCGCACCGGGGAGCTGTTTTTT
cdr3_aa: CAGTDPTGRTGELFF

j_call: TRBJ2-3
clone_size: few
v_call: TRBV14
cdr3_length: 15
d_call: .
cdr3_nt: TGTGCCAGCAGCGGCAGGGGAGTTGGAACAGATACGCAGTATTTT
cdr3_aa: CASSGRGVGTDTQYF

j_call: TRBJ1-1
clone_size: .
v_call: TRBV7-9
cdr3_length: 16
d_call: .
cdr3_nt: TGTGCCAGCAGCTCAGCCCCCGGACAGCTGAACACTGAAGCTTTCTTT
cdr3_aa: CASSSAPGQLNTEAFF

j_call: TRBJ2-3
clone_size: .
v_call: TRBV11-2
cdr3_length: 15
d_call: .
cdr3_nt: TGTGCCAGCTGCTTGGGCGGGATCATCATAGATACGCAGTATTTC
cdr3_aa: CASCLGGIIIDTQYF

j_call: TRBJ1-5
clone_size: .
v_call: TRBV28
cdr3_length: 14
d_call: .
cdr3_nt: TGTGCCAGCATGCGGGGGGGCGGCCATCAGTCCCAGCATTTT
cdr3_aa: CASMRGGGHQSQHF

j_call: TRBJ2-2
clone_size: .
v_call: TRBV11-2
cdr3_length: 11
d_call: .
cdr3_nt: TGTGCCAACAGGAGCGCCTGGGAGCTGTTTTTT
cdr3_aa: CANRSAWELFF

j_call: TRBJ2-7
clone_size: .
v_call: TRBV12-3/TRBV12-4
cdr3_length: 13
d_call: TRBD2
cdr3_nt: TGTGCCGGCGGGGGTTCCAGTTCCTACGAGCAGTACTTC
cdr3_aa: CAGGGSSSYEQYF

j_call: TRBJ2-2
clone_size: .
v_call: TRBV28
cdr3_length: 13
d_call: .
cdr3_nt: TGTGCCAGCAGTGAGGAAGTCACCGGGGAGCTGTTTTTT
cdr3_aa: CASSEEVTGELFF

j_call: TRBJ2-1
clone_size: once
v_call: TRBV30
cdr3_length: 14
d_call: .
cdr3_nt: TGTGCCTGGAGTGGAGGGGTCCTCTACAATGAGCAGCTCTTC
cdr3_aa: CAWSGGVLYNEQLF

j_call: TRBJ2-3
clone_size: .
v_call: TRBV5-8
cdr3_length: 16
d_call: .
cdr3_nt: TGTGCCAGCAGCTCCGGACAGCTGTATAGCAATCAGCCCCAGTATTTT
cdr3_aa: CASSSGQLYSNQPQYF

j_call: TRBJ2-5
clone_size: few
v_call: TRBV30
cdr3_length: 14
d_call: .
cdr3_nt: TGTGCCTGGACCGCCCTGACAGGTACCGGGACCCAGTACTTC
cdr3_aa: CAWTALTGTGTQYF

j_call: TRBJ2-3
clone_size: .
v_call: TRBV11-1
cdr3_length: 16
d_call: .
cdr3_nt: TGTGCCAGCAGCCACTGGTGGGAGTTTGAAACAGATACGCAGTATTTT
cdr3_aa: CASSHWWEFETDTQYF

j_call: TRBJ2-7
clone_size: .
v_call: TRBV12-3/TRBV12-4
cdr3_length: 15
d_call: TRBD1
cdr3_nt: TGTGCTAGCAGTTTAGGGCAGGGGGATTTAAACGAGCAGTACTTC
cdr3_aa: CASSLGQGDLNEQYF

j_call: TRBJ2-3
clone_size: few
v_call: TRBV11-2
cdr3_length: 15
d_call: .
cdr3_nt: TGTGCCAGTAACTCTACGGCGCAAAACACAGATACGCAGTATTTT
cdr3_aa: CASNSTAQNTDTQYF

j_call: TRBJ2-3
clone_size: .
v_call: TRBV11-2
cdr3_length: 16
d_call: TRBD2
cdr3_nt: TGTGTCAGTAGCTCGGGAGGGTTAAGGGACACGGATACGCAGTATTTT
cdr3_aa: CVSSSGGLRDTDTQYF